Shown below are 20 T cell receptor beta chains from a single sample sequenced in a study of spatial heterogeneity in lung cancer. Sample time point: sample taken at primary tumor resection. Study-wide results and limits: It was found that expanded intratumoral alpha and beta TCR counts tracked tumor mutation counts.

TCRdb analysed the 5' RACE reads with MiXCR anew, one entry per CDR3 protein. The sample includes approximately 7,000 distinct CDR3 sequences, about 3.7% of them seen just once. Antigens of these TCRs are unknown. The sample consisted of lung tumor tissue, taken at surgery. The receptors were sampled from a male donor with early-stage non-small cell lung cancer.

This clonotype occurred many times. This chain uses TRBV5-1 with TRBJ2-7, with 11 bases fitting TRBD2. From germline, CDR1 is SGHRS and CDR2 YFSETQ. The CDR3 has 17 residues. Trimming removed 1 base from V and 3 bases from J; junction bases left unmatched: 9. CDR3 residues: CASSLKSGGTSGYEQYF. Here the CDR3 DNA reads TGCGCCAGCAGCTTGAAATCTGGGGGGACTAGCGGCTACGAGCAGTACTTC.

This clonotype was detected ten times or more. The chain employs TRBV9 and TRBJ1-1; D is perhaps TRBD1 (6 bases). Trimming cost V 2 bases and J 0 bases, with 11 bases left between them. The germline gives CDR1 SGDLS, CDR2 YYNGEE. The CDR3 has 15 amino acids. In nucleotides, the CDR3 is TGTGCCAGCAGCGTTGGGGACAAAATGAACACTGAAGCTTTCTTT. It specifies CASSVGDKMNTEAFF.

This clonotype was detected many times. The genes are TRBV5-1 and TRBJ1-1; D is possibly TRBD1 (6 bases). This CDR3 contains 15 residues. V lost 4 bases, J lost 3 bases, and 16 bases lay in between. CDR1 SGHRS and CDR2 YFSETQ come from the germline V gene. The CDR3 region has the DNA TGCGCCAGCAGCCGAACCTACAGGGATGACACTGAAGCTTTCTTT. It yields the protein CASSRTYRDDTEAFF.

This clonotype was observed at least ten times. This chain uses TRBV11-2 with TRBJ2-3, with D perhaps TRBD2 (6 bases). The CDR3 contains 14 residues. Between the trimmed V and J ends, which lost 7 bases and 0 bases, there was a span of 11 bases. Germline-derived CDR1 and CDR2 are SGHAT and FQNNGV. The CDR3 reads CASTRSGSTDTQYF. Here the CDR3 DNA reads TGTGCCAGCACCCGGAGCGGGAGCACAGATACGCAGTATTTT.

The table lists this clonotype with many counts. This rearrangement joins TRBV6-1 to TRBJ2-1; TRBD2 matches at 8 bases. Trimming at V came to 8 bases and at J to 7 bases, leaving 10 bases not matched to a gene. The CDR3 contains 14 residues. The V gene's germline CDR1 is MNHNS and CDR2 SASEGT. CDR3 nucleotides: TGTGCCAGCGTAGCGGGACACGAAATGAATGAGCAGTTCTTC. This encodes CASVAGHEMNEQFF.

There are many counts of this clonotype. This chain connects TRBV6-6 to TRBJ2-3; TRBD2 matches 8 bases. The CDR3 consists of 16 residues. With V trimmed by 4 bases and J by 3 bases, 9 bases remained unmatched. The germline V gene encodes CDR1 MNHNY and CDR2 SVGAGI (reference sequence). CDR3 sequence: CASSSQLAGRTDTQYF. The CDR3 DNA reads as TGTGCCAGCAGTTCTCAATTAGCGGGGAGAACAGATACGCAGTATTTT.

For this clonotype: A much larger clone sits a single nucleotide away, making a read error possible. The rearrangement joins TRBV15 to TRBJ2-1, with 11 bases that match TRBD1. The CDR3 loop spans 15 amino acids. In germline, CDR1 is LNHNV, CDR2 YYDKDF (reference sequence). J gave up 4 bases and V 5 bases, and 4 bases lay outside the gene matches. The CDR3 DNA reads TGTGCCACCAGCGGACAGGGGGCAATTTACAATGAGCAGTTCTTC. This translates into CATSGQGAIYNEQFF.

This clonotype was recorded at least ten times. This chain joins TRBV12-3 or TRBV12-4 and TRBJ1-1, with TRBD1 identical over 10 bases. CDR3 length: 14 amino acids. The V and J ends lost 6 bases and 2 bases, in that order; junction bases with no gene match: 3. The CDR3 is CASRRDRGNTEAFF. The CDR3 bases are TGTGCCAGCAGACGGGACAGGGGCAACACTGAAGCTTTCTTT.

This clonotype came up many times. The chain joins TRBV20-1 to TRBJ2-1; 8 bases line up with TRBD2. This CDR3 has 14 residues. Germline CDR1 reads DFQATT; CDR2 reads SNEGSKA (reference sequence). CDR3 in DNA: TGCAGCGCGTTTGGGGGTAGCGGGAAAAATGAGCAGTTCTTC. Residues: CSAFGGSGKNEQFF.

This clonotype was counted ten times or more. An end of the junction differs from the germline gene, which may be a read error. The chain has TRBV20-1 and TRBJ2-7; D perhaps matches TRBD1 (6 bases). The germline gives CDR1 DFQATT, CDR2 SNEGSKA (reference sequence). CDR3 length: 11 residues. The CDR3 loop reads CSARVLDRRIF. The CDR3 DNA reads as TGCAGTGCTAGAGTGCTGGACAGACGGATCTTC.

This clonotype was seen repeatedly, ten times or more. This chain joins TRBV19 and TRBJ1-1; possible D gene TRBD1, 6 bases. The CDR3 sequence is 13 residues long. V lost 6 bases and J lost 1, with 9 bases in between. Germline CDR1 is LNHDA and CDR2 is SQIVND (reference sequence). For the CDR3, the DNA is TGTGCCAGTAGCCAACAGGGGAACACTGAAGCTTTCTTT. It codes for CASSQQGNTEAFF.

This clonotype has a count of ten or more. The chain's CDR3 is CASSYGGVNQPQHF. For the CDR3, the DNA is TGTGCCAGCAGTTACGGAGGGGTCAATCAGCCCCAGCATTTT. This chain joins TRBV6-5 and TRBJ1-5; a weak D match, TRBD1 (5 bases). V was shortened by 2 bases and J by 3 bases, with 8 bases between the two germline ends. The CDR3 contains 14 residues. Germline V CDR1 and CDR2: MNHEY, SVGAGI.

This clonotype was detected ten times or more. CDR3 sequence (DNA): TGTGCCAGTAGCACAGAAGGAAGCTCTGGAAACACCATATATTTT. Encoded protein: CASSTEGSSGNTIYF. The chain employs TRBV19 and TRBJ1-3; D gene uncertain. Germline V gene sequence: CDR1 LNHDA, CDR2 SQIVND (reference sequence). V was cut by 6 bases and J by 0 bases, with 12 bases left in between. There are 15 residues in the CDR3.

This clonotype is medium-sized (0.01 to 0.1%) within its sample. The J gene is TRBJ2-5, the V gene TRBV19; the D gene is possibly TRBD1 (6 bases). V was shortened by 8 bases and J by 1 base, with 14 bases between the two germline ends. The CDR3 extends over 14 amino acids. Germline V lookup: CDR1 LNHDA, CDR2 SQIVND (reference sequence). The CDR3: CASRPGTTQETQYF. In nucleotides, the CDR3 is TGTGCCAGTCGCCCCGGGACAACCCAAGAGACCCAGTACTTC. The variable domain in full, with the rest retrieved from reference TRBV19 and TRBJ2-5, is DGGITQSPKYLFRKEGQNVTLSCEQNLNHDAMYWYRQDPGQGLRLIYYSQIVNDFQKGDIAEGYSVSREKKESFPLTVTSAQKNPTAFYLCASRPGTTQETQYFGPGTRLLVL.

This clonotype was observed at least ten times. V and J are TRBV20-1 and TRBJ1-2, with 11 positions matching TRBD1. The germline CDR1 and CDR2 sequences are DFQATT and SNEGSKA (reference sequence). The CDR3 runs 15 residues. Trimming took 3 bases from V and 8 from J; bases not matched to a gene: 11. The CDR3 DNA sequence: TGCAGTGCTAGCCCGGGACAGGGGGAGTTTGACGGCTACACCTTC. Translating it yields CSASPGQGEFDGYTF.

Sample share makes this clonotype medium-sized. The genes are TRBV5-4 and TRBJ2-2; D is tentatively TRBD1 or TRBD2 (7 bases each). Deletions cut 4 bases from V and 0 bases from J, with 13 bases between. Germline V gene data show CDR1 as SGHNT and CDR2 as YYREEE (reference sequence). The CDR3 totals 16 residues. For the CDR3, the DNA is TGTGCCAGCAGCCGCGGGGGACAGACGAACACCGGGGAGCTGTTTTTT. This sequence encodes CASSRGGQTNTGELFF. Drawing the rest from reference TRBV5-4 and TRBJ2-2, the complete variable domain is ETGVTQSPTHLIKTRGQQVTLRCSSQSGHNTVSWYQQALGQGPQFIFQYYREEENGRGNFPPRFSGLQFPNYSSELNVNALELDDSALYLCASSRGGQTNTGELFFGEGSRLTVL.

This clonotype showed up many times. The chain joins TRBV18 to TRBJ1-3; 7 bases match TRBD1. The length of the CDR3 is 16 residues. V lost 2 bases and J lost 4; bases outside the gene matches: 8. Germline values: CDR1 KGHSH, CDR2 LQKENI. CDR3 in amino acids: CASSPSDRAAGNTIYF. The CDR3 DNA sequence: TGTGCCAGCTCACCATCCGACAGGGCTGCCGGAAACACCATATATTTT.

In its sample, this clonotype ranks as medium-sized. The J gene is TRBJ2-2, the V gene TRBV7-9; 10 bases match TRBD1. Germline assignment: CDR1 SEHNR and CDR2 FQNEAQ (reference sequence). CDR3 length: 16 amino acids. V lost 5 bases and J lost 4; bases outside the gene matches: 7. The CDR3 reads CASSRLGTGATGELFF. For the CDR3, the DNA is TGTGCCAGCAGCCGACTAGGGACAGGGGCCACCGGGGAGCTGTTTTTT.

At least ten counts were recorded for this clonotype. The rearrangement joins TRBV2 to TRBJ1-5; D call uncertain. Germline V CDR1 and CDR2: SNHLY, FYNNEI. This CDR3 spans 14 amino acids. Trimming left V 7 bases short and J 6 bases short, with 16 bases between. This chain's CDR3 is CASIRDKVSQPQHF. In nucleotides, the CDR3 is TGTGCCAGCATCCGGGATAAGGTTAGTCAGCCCCAGCATTTT.

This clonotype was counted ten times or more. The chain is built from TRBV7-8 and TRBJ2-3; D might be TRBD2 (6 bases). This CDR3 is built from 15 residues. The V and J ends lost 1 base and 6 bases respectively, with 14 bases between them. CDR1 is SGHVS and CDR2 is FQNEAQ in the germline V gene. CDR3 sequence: CASSLETGAHDTQYF. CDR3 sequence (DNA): TGTGCCAGCAGCTTAGAAACGGGAGCCCATGATACGCAGTATTTT.